A single sample gave rise to the 16 T cell receptor beta chains below, sequenced in a study of neurological immune-mediated disorders. TCRdb reprocessed the 5' RACE reads with MiXCR, giving one entry per CDR3 protein. The table lists around 130,000 distinct CDR3 sequences, about 3.4% of them singletons. Specimen: PBMCs. These receptors all stem from a woman aged 30 to 39 with multiple sclerosis.

The table lists this clonotype with a few counts. The chain carries TRBV27 and TRBJ2-2; possibly TRBD1 or TRBD2 for D (5 bases each). This CDR3 has 12 residues. Germline V lookup: CDR1 MNHEY, CDR2 SMNVEV (reference sequence). V dropped 11 bases and J dropped 7 bases, with 14 bases sitting between them. CDR3 amino acids: CASCRAGGELFF. The CDR3 bases are TGTGCCTCCTGCAGGGCGGGCGGGGAGCTGTTTTTT.

This clonotype was recorded at least ten times. The rearrangement joins TRBV5-1 to TRBJ2-1; D is undetermined. The CDR3 is 14 amino acids. Germline CDR1 is SGHRS and CDR2 is YFSETQ. The V gene lost 0 bases and the J gene lost 9 bases, with 13 bases spanning the gap. As DNA, the CDR3 is TGCGCCAGCAGCTTGGGTTCCCCAGCCCCTGAGCAGTTCTTC. It translates to CASSLGSPAPEQFF.

This clonotype was observed many times. The chain is built from TRBV20-1 and TRBJ1-1; maybe TRBD1 (5 bases). Germline CDR1 is DFQATT and CDR2 is SNEGSKA (reference sequence). V lost 5 bases to trimming and J lost 6 bases, with 13 bases between them. The CDR3 is 12 residues long. The CDR3 nucleotides are TGCAGTGCTGGGGGACCCACTCCTGAAGCTTTCTTT. It is translated as CSAGGPTPEAFF.

As to this clonotype: A much larger clone differs by one base, so this may be a read error. CDR3 in amino acids: CSADNLNRGFYGYTF. CDR3 bases: TGCAGTGCTGACAACCTAAACAGGGGGTTCTATGGCTACACCTTC. The chain recombines TRBV20-1 with TRBJ1-2; TRBD1 matches 8 bases. In germline, CDR1 is DFQATT, CDR2 SNEGSKA (reference sequence). Losses at the gene ends were 5 bases for V and 4 bases for J; bases not matched to a gene: 12. The CDR3 sequence is 15 residues long.

This clonotype was seen ten or more times. The rearrangement links TRBV5-6 to TRBJ2-3, with TRBD2 matching 8 bases. The V segment lost 4 bases and the J segment 0 bases; nucleotides outside the gene matches: 10. Germline assignment: CDR1 SGHDT and CDR2 YYEEEE. This CDR3 is 17 amino acids long. This CDR3 reads CASSIPGLGASTDTQYF. In nucleotides, the CDR3 is TGTGCCAGCAGCATCCCGGGACTAGGGGCTAGCACAGATACGCAGTATTTT.

The chain employs TRBV29-1 and TRBJ1-1, with D possibly TRBD1 on 6 matching bases. CDR3 size: 11 residues. Between the trimmed V and J ends, which lost 4 bases and 3 bases, there was a span of 6 bases. Per the germline V gene, CDR1 is SQVTM and CDR2 is ANQGSEA. The CDR3 sequence: CSVGTDTEAFF. The CDR3 bases are TGCAGCGTTGGGACAGACACTGAAGCTTTCTTT.

This clonotype was counted ten times or more. V usage is TRBV5-1 and J usage is TRBJ2-1, with D unclear. In germline, CDR1 is SGHRS, CDR2 YFSETQ. The CDR3 has 14 residues. V was pared by 0 bases and J by 7 bases, with 11 bases between. In DNA, the CDR3 is TGCGCCAGCAGCTTGGAGAGCCCACTGAATGAGCAGTTCTTC. Protein sequence: CASSLESPLNEQFF.

In its sample, this clonotype was seen many times. The gene calls are TRBV15 and TRBJ1-1; no clear D. The germline V and J ends were trimmed by 0 bases and 4 bases, with 12 bases remaining between them. The CDR3 loop spans 15 amino acids. Germline V gives CDR1 LNHNV, CDR2 YYDKDF (reference sequence). CDR3 loop: CATSRDPLGSTEAFF. The CDR3 DNA follows: TGTGCCACCAGCAGAGACCCCCTGGGGTCCACTGAAGCTTTCTTT.

This clonotype was detected many times. The gene calls are TRBV7-2 and TRBJ2-3; 8 bases line up with TRBD1. The CDR3 totals 19 residues. Germline loops: CDR1 SGHTA, CDR2 FQGNSA. V lost 3 bases, J lost 7 bases, and 21 bases stayed unmatched. The DNA for the CDR3 is TGTGCCAGCAGCTTGCTTTTTGGGGACAGGTACCGAAGCACGTATACGCAGTATTTT. Amino acid sequence: CASSLLFGDRYRSTYTQYF.

In its sample, this clonotype was seen a few times. The genes are TRBV6-2 or TRBV6-3 and TRBJ1-5; 11 positions agree with TRBD1. Trimming at V came to 8 bases and at J to 6 bases, leaving 6 bases not matched to a gene. The CDR3 loop spans 14 amino acids. Per germline, CDR1 MNHEY and CDR2 SVGEGT. This chain's CDR3 is CASLRTGGGQPQHF. CDR3 sequence (DNA): TGTGCCAGCCTGAGGACAGGGGGCGGTCAGCCCCAGCATTTT.

Ten or more counts support this clonotype. The CDR3 sequence: CASSRETQYF. DNA for the CDR3: TGTGCCAGCAGTAGGGAGACCCAGTACTTC. The rearrangement uses TRBV25-1 and TRBJ2-5, with D unclear. Germline lookup yields CDR1 MGHDK and CDR2 SYGVNS. Trimming cost V 5 bases and J 5 bases, with 3 bases left between them. The CDR3 covers 10 residues.

This clonotype showed up many times. This chain connects TRBV6-5 to TRBJ2-7; TRBD1 matches 8 bases. Per germline, CDR1 MNHEY and CDR2 SVGAGI. V shed 5 bases, J shed 12 bases, and the junction held 9 bases outside the gene matches. The CDR3 has 12 amino acids. CDR3: CASSNGQGRLYF. In DNA form, the CDR3 reads TGTGCCAGCAGTAACGGACAGGGTCGGTTGTACTTC.

This clonotype has a count of ten or more. J is TRBJ1-1 and V is TRBV5-1; no firm D call. Trimming cost V 3 bases and J 5 bases, with 14 bases left between them. This CDR3 has 14 residues. Germline CDR1 and CDR2: SGHRS and YFSETQ. The CDR3 coding sequence is TGCGCCAGCAGCTCTAGGCCTCACGGGACTGAAGCTTTCTTT. Translation: CASSSRPHGTEAFF.

This clonotype was picked up many times. The chain joins TRBV2 to TRBJ1-4, with TRBD1 matching 10 bases. Trimming took 5 bases from V and 8 from J; bases not matched to a gene: 8. CDR3 size: 15 residues. Germline CDR1 SNHLY, CDR2 FYNNEI. The CDR3 is CASSRQGAVGEKLFF. The CDR3 region has the DNA TGTGCCAGCAGTCGACAGGGGGCTGTTGGAGAAAAACTGTTTTTT.

At least ten counts were recorded for this clonotype. This rearrangement joins TRBV7-2 to TRBJ2-7, with TRBD1 identical over 8 bases. Germline V gives CDR1 SGHTA, CDR2 FQGNSA. The CDR3 contains 14 residues. The V and J ends lost 3 bases and 3 bases, in that order; junction bases with no gene match: 4. The CDR3 sequence is CASSFRGRNYEQYF. DNA for the CDR3: TGTGCCAGCAGCTTCAGGGGGCGCAACTACGAGCAGTACTTC.

This clonotype has at least ten counts. The rearrangement links TRBV10-3 to TRBJ1-2; TRBD1 aligns across 9 bases. Germline V gives CDR1 ENHRY, CDR2 SYGVKD. CDR3 length equals 14 residues. Trimming removed 4 bases from V and 6 bases from J; junction bases left unmatched: 6. For the CDR3, the DNA is TGTGCCATCAGTGGAGTACAGGGGGCTGATGGCTACACCTTC. Its protein product is CAISGVQGADGYTF.